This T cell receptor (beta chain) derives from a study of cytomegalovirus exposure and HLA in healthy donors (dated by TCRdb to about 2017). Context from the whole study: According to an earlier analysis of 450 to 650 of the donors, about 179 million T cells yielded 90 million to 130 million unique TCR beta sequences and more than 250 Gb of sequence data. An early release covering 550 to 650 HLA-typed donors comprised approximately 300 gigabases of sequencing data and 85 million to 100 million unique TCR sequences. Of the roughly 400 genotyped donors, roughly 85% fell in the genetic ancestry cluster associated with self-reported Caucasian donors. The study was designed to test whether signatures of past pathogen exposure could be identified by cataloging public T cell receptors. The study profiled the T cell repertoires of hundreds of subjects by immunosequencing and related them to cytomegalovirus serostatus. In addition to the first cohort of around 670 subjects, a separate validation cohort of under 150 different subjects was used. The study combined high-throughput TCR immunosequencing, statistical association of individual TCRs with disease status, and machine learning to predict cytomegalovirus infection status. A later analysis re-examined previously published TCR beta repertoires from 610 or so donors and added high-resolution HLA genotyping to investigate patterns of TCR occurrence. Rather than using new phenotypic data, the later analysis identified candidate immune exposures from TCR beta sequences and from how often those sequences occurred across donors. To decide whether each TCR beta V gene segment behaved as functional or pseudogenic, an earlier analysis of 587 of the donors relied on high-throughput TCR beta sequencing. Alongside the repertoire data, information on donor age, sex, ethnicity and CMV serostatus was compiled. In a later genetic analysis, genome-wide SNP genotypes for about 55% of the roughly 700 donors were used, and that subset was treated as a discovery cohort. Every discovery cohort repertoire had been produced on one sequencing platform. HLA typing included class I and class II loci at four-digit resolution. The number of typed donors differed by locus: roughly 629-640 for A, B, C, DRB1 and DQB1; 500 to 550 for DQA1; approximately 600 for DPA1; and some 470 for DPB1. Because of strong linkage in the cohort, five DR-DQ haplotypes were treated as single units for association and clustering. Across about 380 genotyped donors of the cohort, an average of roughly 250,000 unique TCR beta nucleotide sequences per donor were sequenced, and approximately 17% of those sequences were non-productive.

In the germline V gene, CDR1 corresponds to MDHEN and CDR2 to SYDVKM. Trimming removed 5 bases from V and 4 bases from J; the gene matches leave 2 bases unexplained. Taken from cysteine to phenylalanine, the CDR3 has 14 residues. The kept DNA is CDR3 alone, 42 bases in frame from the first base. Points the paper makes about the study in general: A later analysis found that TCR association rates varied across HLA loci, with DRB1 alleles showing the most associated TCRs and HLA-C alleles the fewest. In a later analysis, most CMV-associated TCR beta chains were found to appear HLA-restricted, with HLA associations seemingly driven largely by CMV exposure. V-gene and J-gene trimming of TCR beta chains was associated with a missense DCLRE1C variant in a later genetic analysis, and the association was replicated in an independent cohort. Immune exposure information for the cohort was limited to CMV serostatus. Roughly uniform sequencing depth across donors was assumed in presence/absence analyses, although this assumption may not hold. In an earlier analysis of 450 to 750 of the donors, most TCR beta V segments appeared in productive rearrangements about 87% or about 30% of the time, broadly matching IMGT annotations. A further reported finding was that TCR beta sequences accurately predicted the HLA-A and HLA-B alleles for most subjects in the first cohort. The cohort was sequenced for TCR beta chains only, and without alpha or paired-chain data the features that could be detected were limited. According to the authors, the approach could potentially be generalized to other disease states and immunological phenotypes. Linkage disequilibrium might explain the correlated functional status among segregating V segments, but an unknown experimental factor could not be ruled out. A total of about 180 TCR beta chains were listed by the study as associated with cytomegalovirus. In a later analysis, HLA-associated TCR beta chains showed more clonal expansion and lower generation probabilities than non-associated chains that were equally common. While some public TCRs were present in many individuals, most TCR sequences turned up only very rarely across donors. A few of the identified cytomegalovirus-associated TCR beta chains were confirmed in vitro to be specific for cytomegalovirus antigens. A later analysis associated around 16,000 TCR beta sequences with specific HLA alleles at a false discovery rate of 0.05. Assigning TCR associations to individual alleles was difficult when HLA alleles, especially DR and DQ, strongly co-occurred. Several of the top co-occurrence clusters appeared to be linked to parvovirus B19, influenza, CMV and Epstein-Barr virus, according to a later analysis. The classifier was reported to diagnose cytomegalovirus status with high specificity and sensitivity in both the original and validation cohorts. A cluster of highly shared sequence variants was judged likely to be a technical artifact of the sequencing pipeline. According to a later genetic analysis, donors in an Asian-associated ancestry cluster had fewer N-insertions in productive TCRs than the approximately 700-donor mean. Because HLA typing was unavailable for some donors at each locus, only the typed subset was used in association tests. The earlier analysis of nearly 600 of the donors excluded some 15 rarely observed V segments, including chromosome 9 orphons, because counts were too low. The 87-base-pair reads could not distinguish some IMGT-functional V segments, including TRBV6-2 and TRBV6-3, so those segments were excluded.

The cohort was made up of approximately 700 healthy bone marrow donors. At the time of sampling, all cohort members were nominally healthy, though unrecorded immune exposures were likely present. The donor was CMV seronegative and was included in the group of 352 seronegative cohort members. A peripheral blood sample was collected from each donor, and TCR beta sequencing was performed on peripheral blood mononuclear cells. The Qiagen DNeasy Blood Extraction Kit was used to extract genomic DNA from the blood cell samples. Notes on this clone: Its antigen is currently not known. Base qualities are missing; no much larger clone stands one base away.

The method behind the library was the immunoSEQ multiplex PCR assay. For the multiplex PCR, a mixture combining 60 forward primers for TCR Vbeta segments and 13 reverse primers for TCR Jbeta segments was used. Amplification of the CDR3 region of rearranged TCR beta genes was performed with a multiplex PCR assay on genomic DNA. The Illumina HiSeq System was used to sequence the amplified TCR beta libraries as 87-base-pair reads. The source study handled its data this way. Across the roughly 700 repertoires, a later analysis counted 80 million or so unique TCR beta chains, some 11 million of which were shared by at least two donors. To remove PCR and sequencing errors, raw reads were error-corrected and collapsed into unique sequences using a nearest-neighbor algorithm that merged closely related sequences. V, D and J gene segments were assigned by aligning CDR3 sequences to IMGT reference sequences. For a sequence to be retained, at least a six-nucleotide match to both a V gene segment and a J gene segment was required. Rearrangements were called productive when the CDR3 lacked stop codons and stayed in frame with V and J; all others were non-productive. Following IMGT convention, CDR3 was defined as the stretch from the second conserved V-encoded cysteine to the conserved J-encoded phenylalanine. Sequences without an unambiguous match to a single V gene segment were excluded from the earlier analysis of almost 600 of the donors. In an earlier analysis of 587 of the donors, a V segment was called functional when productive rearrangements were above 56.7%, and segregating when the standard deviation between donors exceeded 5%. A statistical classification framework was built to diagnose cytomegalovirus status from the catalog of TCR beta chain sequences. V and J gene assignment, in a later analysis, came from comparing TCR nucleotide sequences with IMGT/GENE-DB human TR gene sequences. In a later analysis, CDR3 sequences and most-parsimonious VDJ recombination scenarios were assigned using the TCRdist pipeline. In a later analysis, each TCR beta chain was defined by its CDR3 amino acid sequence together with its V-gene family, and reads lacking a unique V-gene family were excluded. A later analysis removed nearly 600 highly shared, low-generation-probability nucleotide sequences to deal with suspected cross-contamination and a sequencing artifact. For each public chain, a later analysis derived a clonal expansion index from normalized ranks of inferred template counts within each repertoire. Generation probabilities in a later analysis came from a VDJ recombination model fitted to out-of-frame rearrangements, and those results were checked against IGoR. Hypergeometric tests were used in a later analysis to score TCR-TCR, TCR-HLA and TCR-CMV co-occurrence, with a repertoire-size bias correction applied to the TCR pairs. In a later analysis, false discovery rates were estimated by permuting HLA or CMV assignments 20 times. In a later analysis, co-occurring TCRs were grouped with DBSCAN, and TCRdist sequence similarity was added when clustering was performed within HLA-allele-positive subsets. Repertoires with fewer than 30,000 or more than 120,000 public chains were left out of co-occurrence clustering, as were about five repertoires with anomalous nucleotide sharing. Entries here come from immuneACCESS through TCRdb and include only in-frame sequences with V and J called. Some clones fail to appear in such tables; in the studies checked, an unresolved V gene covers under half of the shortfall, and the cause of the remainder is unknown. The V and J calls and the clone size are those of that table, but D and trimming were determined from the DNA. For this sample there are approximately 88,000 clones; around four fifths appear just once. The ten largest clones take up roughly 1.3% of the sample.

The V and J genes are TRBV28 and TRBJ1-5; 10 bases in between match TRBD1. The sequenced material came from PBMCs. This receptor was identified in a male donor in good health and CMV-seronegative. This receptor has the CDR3 CASSADRGNQPQHF. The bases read TGTGCCAGCAGTGCGGACAGGGGGAATCAGCCCCAGCATTTT.